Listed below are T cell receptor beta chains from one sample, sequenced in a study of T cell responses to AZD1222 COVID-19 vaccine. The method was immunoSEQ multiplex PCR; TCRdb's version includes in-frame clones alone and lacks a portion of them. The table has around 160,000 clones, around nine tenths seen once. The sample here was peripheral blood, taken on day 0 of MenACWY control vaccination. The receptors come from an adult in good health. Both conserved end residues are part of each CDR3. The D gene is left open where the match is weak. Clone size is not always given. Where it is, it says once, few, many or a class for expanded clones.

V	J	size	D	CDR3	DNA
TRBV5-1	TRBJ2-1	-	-	CASSLAGTYNEQFF	TGCGCCAGCAGCTTGGCAGGTACTTACAATGAGCAGTTCTTC
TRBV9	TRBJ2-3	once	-	CASSAGLDTQYF	TGTGCCAGCAGCGCCGGGCTGGATACGCAGTATTTT
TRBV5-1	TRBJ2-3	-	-	CASSLVDDTDTQYF	TGCGCCAGCAGCTTGGTGGACGACACAGATACGCAGTATTTT
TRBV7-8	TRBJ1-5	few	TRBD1	CASSLGQSLSNQPQHF	TGTGCCAGCAGCTTGGGACAGAGCCTTAGCAATCAGCCCCAGCATTTT
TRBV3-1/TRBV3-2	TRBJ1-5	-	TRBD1	CASSPRGGSNQPQHF	TGTGCCAGCAGCCCCAGGGGGGGTAGCAATCAGCCCCAGCATTTT
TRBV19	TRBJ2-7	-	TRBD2	CASSKGTSGIHEQYF	TGTGCCAGTAGTAAAGGGACTAGCGGGATCCACGAGCAGTACTTC
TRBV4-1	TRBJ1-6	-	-	CASSPLDNSPLHF	TGCGCCAGCAGCCCCCTGGATAATTCACCCCTCCACTTT
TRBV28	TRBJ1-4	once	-	CASSLWGGSSANEKLFF	TGTGCCAGCAGTTTATGGGGGGGGTCGTCGGCTAATGAAAAACTGTTTTTT
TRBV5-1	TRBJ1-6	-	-	CASSLDRLENNSPLHF	TGCGCCAGCAGCTTGGACAGGCTGGAAAATAATTCACCCCTCCACTTT
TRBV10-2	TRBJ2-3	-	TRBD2	CASSEFLAGAGDTQYF	TGCGCCAGCAGTGAGTTTCTAGCGGGGGCCGGAGATACGCAGTATTTT
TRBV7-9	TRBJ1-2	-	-	CASSSRGGPNYGYTF	TGTGCCAGCAGCTCCCGCGGGGGTCCTAACTATGGCTACACCTTC
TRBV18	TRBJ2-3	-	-	CASSPLTPDTQYF	TGTGCCAGCTCACCTCTGACCCCCGATACGCAGTATTTT
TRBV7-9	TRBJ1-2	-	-	CASSLGGGPIYGYTF	TGTGCCAGCAGCTTAGGGGGCGGACCGATCTATGGCTACACCTTC
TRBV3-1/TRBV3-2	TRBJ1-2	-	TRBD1	CASSQGQGGYTF	TGTGCCAGCAGCCAAGGACAGGGGGGCTACACCTTC
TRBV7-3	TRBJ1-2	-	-	CASSPREGDGYTF	TGTGCCAGCAGCCCACGGGAGGGGGACGGCTACACCTTC
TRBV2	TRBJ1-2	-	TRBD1	CASSVRTGAYGYTF	TGTGCCAGCTCGGTCCGGACAGGGGCCTATGGCTACACCTTC
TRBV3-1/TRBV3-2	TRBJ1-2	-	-	CASSQEGGYTF	TGTGCCAGCAGCCAAGAAGGTGGCTACACCTTC
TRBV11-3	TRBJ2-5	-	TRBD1	CASSLTGEETQYF	TGTGCCAGCAGCTTGACAGGGGAAGAGACCCAGTACTTC
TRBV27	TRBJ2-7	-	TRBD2	CASNRLAGAPYEQYF	TGTGCCAGCAATCGACTAGCGGGAGCCCCCTACGAGCAGTACTTC
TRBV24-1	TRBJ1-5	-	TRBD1	CATSDPTGSNQPQHF	TGTGCCACCAGTGACCCGACAGGGAGCAATCAGCCCCAGCATTTT
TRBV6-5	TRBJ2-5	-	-	CASSPTGAGETQYF	TGTGCCAGCAGTCCTACGGGGGCGGGGGAGACCCAGTACTTC
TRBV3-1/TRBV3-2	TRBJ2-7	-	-	CASSQGGGEQYF	TGTGCCAGCAGCCAAGGTGGGGGGGAGCAGTACTTC
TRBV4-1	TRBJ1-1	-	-	CASRGELGETEAFF	TGCGCCAGCAGGGGTGAGCTGGGAGAGACTGAAGCTTTCTTT
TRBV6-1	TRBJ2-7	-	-	CASSETYYEQYF	TGTGCCAGCAGTGAAACTTATTACGAGCAGTACTTC
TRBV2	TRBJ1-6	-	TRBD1	CASSADRGSNSPLHF	TGTGCCAGCAGTGCCGACAGGGGATCTAATTCACCCCTCCACTTT
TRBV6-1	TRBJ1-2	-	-	CASSEDRAGGYTF	TGTGCCAGCAGTGAAGACAGGGCTGGTGGCTACACCTTC
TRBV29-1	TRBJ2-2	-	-	CSVGHERNTGELFF	TGCAGCGTTGGTCACGAGCGGAACACCGGGGAGCTGTTTTTT
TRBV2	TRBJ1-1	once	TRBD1	CASSRQGARGEAFF	TGTGCCAGCAGTCGACAGGGGGCGCGTGGTGAAGCTTTCTTT
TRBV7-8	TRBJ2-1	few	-	CASRLKRGISYNEQFF	TGTGCCAGCAGGCTAAAACGGGGGATCTCCTACAATGAGCAGTTCTTC
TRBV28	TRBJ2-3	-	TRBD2	CASSLGGDTQYF	TGTGCCAGCAGTTTGGGGGGGGATACGCAGTATTTT
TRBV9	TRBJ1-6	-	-	CASSATIETALHF	TGTGCCAGCAGTGCCACCATCGAAACAGCCCTCCACTTT
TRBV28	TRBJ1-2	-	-	CASSFPNWDTLWDGYTF	TGTGCCAGCAGTTTTCCGAATTGGGATACATTATGGGATGGCTACACCTTC
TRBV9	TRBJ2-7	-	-	CASSAGTVPTYEQYF	TGTGCCAGCAGCGCAGGGACTGTACCAACCTACGAGCAGTACTTC
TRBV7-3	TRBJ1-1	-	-	CASSWAREEEAFF	TGTGCCAGCAGCTGGGCCCGGGAGGAGGAGGCTTTCTTT
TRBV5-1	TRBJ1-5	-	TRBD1	CASSLGQGANQPQHF	TGCGCCAGCAGCTTGGGACAGGGGGCCAATCAGCCCCAGCATTTT
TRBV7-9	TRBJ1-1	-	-	CASSLAGAMNTEAFF	TGTGCCAGCAGCTTAGCAGGGGCTATGAACACTGAAGCTTTCTTT
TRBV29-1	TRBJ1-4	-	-	CSVFGGTYEKLFF	TGCAGCGTTTTTGGGGGAACCTATGAAAAACTGTTTTTT
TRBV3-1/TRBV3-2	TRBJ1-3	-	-	CASSHAGNTIYF	TGTGCCAGCAGCCACGCTGGAAACACCATATATTTT
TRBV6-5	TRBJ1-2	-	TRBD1	CASNSRGADYGYTF	TGTGCCAGCAATTCCAGGGGGGCGGACTATGGCTACACCTTC
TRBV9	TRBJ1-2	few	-	CASSVDESEVYGYTF	TGTGCCAGCAGCGTAGACGAGAGTGAGGTCTATGGCTACACCTTC
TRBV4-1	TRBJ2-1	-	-	CASSLVSYNEQFF	TGCGCCAGCAGCCTAGTCTCCTACAATGAGCAGTTCTTC
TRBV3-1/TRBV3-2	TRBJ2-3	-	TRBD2	CASSQGLAGFEYRTDTQYF	TGTGCCAGCAGCCAAGGACTAGCAGGATTCGAGTATAGGACAGATACGCAGTATTTT